The clone carrying this T cell receptor (beta chain) appeared many times. Its antigen is undetermined. These data come from a study of CD8 T cells in ankylosing spondylitis. Study-level points and caveats: Apparently characteristic of ankylosing spondylitis blood was a TCR beta motif (under ten highly homologous variants).

Germline V gene data show CDR1 as SGDLS and CDR2 as YYNGEE. This CDR3 contains 16 residues. V lost 0 bases to trimming and J lost 9 bases, with 20 bases between them. TCR beta libraries were made by quantitative 5'-RACE with molecular barcodes. TCRdb re-analysed the 5' RACE reads in MiXCR, keeping a single row per CDR3 protein. Counted here are approximately 38,000 distinct CDR3 sequences, roughly 2.5% occurring once; the ten biggest clones make up 4.6%. The V call is TRBV9, the J call TRBJ2-3; D remains unclear. The sample consisted of blood, either unsorted or a sorted T cell fraction (not recorded which). This clonotype was sampled from a male donor with ankylosing spondylitis or in good health (not recorded which). CDR3 amino acids: CASSVEGPPAWVTQYF. Written as DNA, the CDR3 is TGTGCCAGCAGCGTAGAAGGCCCACCAGCGTGGGTCACGCAGTATTTT.